This TCR beta chain was captured by sequencing in a study of blood T cells in healthy people across ages. This clonotype occurred a few times. Alongside a J-beta primer mix, a sample-barcoded 5' primer served in a second PCR lasting roughly 6 to 11 cycles. In TCRdb, the 5' RACE reads were re-called with MiXCR into one record per CDR3 protein. The top ten clones hold 7.5% to 9% of a sample with 540,000 or so distinct CDR3 sequences, around 24% of them seen once. This CDR3 contains 15 residues. The V gene lost 8 bases and the J gene lost 0 bases, with 15 bases spanning the gap. Germline loops: CDR1 ENHRY, CDR2 SYGVKD. These data also formed part of another study, on T cells of mothers and their children.

The V gene is TRBV10-3, the J gene TRBJ2-3; no clear D gene. Sequences were obtained from blood. This clonotype was sampled from a boy between 10 and 17 years old in good health. The chain's CDR3 is CAILFDRKSTDTQYF. The CDR3 region has the DNA TGTGCCATCCTCTTCGACCGTAAAAGCACAGATACGCAGTATTTT.